This is a list of T cell receptor beta chains from one sample in a study of cytomegalovirus exposure and HLA in healthy donors. Assay used: immunoSEQ multiplex PCR; TCRdb lists only in-frame clones, some missing. The sample contains 200,000 to 250,000 clones, around 85% of which appear only once. The source material was PBMCs. Every receptor here comes from a human donor in good health. CDR3s include the opening cysteine and the closing phenylalanine or tryptophan. A D gene is named only where the DNA matches it firmly. Size values are once, few and many counts, or a class for expanded clones, and some rows have none.

abundance	j_gene	d_gene	v_gene	len	CDR3aa	CDR3nt
.	TRBJ2-1	TRBD2	TRBV6-5	13	CASRLRTSGRWFF	TGTGCCAGCAGACTCCGGACTAGCGGGAGGTGGTTCTTC
once	TRBJ2-1	TRBD2	TRBV2	15	CASSDSLAGAGEQFF	TGTGCCAGCAGTGACTCACTAGCGGGAGCAGGTGAGCAGTTCTTC
.	TRBJ2-1	TRBD2	TRBV10-3	16	CAIGLAGAPPLNEQFF	TGTGCCATCGGACTAGCGGGAGCACCACCCTTAAATGAGCAGTTCTTC
.	TRBJ1-2	.	TRBV2	13	CASSQQGDYGYTF	TGTGCCAGCAGTCAACAGGGTGACTATGGCTACACCTTC
.	TRBJ2-5	.	TRBV9	15	CASSETANSQETQYF	TGTGCCAGCAGTGAGACAGCGAACTCGCAAGAGACCCAGTACTTC
.	TRBJ2-5	.	TRBV7-3	13	CASSSRVRETQYF	TGTGCCAGCAGCTCCAGGGTTAGAGAGACCCAGTACTTC
.	TRBJ1-4	.	TRBV14	12	CASSRVAEKLFF	TGTGCCAGCAGCCGAGTAGCCGAAAAACTGTTTTTT
.	TRBJ2-3	TRBD1	TRBV6-6	15	CASRFMDRGTDTQYF	TGTGCCAGCAGGTTCATGGACAGGGGCACAGATACGCAGTATTTT
.	TRBJ2-1	.	TRBV5-6	19	CASSLVGGLAAGPYNEQFF	TGTGCCAGCAGCTTGGTGGGAGGCCTGGCGGCGGGGCCCTACAATGAGCAGTTCTTC
.	TRBJ2-5	TRBD1	TRBV5-4	16	CASSLLSGQGEETQYF	TGTGCCAGCAGCTTGTTATCGGGACAGGGAGAGGAGACCCAGTACTTC
.	TRBJ1-1	.	TRBV4-1	15	CASSQPGQQNTEAFF	TGCGCCAGCAGCCAGCCAGGACAGCAGAACACTGAAGCTTTCTTT
.	TRBJ1-2	TRBD1	TRBV7-3	15	CASSLTGTGSYGYTF	TGTGCCAGCAGCTTAACGGGGACAGGGTCCTATGGCTACACCTTC
.	TRBJ2-6	.	TRBV5-1	17	CASSLAVGGSGANVLTF	TGCGCCAGCAGCTTGGCCGTTGGGGGCAGTGGGGCCAACGTCCTGACTTTC
few	TRBJ2-3	TRBD1	TRBV7-4	19	CASSVYRGWTTSPTDTQYF	TGTGCCAGCAGCGTATACAGGGGGTGGACCACAAGCCCCACAGATACGCAGTATTTT
.	TRBJ1-4	TRBD1	TRBV5-6	17	CASSLPGQGATNEKLFF	TGTGCCAGCAGCTTGCCCGGACAGGGAGCAACTAATGAAAAACTGTTTTTT
.	TRBJ2-7	TRBD2	TRBV7-9	15	CASSPILAGVGEQYF	TGTGCCAGCAGTCCAATCCTAGCGGGAGTAGGAGAGCAGTACTTC
once	TRBJ2-2	.	TRBV5-1	13	CASSWGHTGELFF	TGCGCCAGCAGCTGGGGCCACACCGGGGAGCTGTTTTTT
.	TRBJ1-4	.	TRBV15	12	CATSGVGGTLFF	TGTGCCACCAGCGGGGTCGGGGGAACACTGTTTTTT
.	TRBJ1-1	.	TRBV28	13	CASSSSLNTEAFF	TGTGCCAGCAGTTCCTCTTTGAACACTGAAGCTTTCTTT
.	TRBJ1-2	TRBD1	TRBV19	15	CASSIPDRPNYGYTF	TGTGCCAGTAGTATTCCGGACAGGCCTAACTATGGCTACACCTTC
.	TRBJ2-3	TRBD1	TRBV19	15	CASRNSGQGTDTQYF	TGTGCCAGTAGAAACTCGGGACAGGGCACAGATACGCAGTATTTT
.	TRBJ1-1	.	TRBV15	15	CATSRTPQGPTEAFF	TGTGCCACCAGCAGAACACCACAGGGACCCACTGAAGCTTTCTTT